The T cell receptor (beta chain) described here comes from a study of cytomegalovirus exposure and HLA in healthy donors. Both 60 Vbeta primers and 13 Jbeta primers went into the PCR. TCRdb's table, derived via immunoSEQ multiplex PCR, lists solely in-frame clones and lacks some. This sample yields 150,000 to 200,000 clones, of which approximately 67% are seen a single time; less than 5% belongs to the top ten. CDR1 MNHEY and CDR2 SMNVEV come from the germline V gene (reference sequence). This CDR3 contains 15 residues. The V end was cut by 5 bases, the J end by 1 base, with 12 bases between. This chain links TRBV27 with TRBJ1-3; D is unclear. The source is a woman aged 18-29 years in good health and CMV-seropositive. The source material was PBMCs. The CDR3 loop is CASSRLPGSGNTIYF. In DNA, the CDR3 is TGTGCCAGCAGTCGACTCCCTGGTTCTGGAAACACCATATATTTT.